This T cell receptor (beta chain) was recovered during a study of T cells after posttransplantation cyclophosphamide (dated by TCRdb to about 2016). A note on the overall study: The study tracked T cell repertoire reconstitution by TRB sequencing after myeloablative bone marrow transplantation using posttransplantation cyclophosphamide as GVHD prophylaxis. Antigen receptor sequencing covered samples from 35 to 40 PTCy-treated patients and approximately 17 of their related bone marrow donors. Blood from every one of the roughly 30 PTCy patients who had 1-year posttransplant specimens underwent TRB sequencing. In 3 patients, up to about 3 additional blood samples taken between 2 and 5.2 years after transplant also underwent TRB sequencing, as did pretransplant blood from a handful of patients. Because TRA and TRB clonality correlated tightly in 10 or so samples, later TCR analyses were limited to TRB. Public TRB sequences were checked against a database of over 3,000 sequences associated with responses to pathogens, tumor antigens, self-antigens and alloantigens. Findings and caveats that apply to the study as a whole: Across the roughly 40 patients, TRB clonality was highly associated with recipient CMV seropositivity and CMV reactivation, and diversity with PTCy was similar to that in the CNI/methotrexate controls. The TRB repertoires of T cells infiltrating skin or GI tract showed only limited overlap with the TRB repertoires of T cells in blood. Donor-recipient similarity was low at 1-2 months but increased during the first year, and donor CD8+ memory clones often dominated later blood repertoires.

The sample's treatment or condition, from its label and the paper: high-dose cyclophosphamide on days +3 and +4 as single-agent GVHD prophylaxis. Busulfan and fludarabine conditioning, a related or unrelated marrow graft, and cyclophosphamide on days +3 and +4 were given to PTCy patients. PTCy-treated patients were drawn from a prospective multi-institutional clinical trial. Mononuclear cells from peripheral blood and bone marrow were separated by Ficoll-Hypaque density centrifugation and then cryopreserved. CD4+ and CD8+ T cells, including naive and memory subsets, were sorted by FACS using a FACSAria II. V is shortened by 4 bases, J by 7 bases, and the region joining them spans 13 bases. CDR1 and CDR2, per the germline V gene, are MGHDK and SYGVNS. The CDR3 has 14 amino acids, counting the end cysteine and phenylalanine. The read is trimmed to its CDR3 DNA, 42 bases read in frame from base 1. Remarks on this clone: Its target antigen remains unknown. No per-base quality is available; no much larger clone lies one base away.

Genomic DNA was the input for TRB sequencing, which was run either with the immunoSEQ assay at survey resolution or with the hsTCRB kit. The study's processing was this. The immunoSEQ software handled the initial read processing, while the LymphoSeq R package was used for the repertoire analyses. Clonality was computed as 1 minus normalized Shannon entropy; Gini coefficient was also calculated for each TRB dataset. Phenotypes of unsorted samples were inferred by mapping TRB sequences from sorted subsets of the recipient or donor onto the same recipient's unsorted samples. Sourced from immuneACCESS, this table was stored by TCRdb with only in-frame sequences that have V and J called. A share of the clones is absent; for the studies checked, an unresolved V gene accounts for under half, and the remainder has no known explanation. D and trimming were read from the DNA, whereas the V and J calls and clone size are those reported in that table. The table for this sample lists 5,500 to 6,500 clones; approximately 80% of them were counted only once. Of the sample, 25% to 30% is held by the ten largest clones.

This chain joins TRBV25-1 to TRBJ1-4; the D gene cannot be named for sure. Sequenced here: CD8+ T cells sorted from PBMCs, sampled roughly 1,400 days after allogeneic stem cell transplant with posttransplant cyclophosphamide. The clonotype was recovered from a female patient aged 50 to 60 who received an allogeneic stem cell transplant from a related donor, was CMV-positive, and had no GVHD. A transplant means some T cells may be of graft donor rather than patient origin. Here is the DNA: TGTGCCAGCAGTGCATCCCTGCGGGGTGAAAAACTGTTTTTT. It translates to CASSASLRGEKLFF.